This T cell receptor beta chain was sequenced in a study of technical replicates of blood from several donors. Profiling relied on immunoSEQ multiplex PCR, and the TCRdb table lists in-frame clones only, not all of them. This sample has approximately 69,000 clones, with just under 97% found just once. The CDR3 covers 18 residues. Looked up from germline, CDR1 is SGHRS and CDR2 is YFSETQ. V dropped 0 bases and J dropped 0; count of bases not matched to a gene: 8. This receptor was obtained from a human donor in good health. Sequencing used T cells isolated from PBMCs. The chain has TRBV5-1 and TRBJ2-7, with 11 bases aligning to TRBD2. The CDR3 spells CASSLARTSGLSSYEQYF. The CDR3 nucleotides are TGCGCCAGCAGCTTGGCGAGGACTAGCGGGTTAAGCTCCTACGAGCAGTACTTC.